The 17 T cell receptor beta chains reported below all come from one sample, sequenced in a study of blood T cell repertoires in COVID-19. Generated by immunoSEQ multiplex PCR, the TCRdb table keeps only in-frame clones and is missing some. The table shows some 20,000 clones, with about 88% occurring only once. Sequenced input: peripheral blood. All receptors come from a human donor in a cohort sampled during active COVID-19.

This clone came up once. For the CDR3, the DNA is TGTGCCAGCAGTTTCCCCGGGACTAGCGGGAGAGGCGATGAGCAGTTCTTC. It is translated as CASSFPGTSGRGDEQFF. The chain is built from TRBV28 and TRBJ2-1; TRBD2 aligns across 14 bases. This CDR3 has 17 residues. V lost 3 bases and J lost 8; bases outside the gene matches: 9. Germline-derived CDR1 and CDR2 are MDHEN and SYDVKM.

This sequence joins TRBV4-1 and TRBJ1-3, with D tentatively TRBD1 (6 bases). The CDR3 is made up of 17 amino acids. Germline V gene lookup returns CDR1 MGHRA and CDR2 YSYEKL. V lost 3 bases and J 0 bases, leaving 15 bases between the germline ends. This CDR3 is CASSHAGGGNSGNTIYF. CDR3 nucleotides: TGCGCCAGCAGCCATGCGGGGGGGGGCAACTCTGGAAACACCATATATTTT.

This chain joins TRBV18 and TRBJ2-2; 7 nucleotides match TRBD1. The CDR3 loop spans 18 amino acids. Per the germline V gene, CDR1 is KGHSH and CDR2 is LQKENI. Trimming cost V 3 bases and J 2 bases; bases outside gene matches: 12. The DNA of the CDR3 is TGTGCCAGCTCACCTAAGCGAAAGGGACAGTCAAACACCGGGGAGCTGTTTTTT. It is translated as CASSPKRKGQSNTGELFF.

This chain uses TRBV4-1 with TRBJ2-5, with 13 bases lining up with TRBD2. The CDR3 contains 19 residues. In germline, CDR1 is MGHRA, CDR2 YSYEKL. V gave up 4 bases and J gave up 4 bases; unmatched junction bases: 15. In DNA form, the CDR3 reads TGCGCCAGCAGCCCCTCTATACTAGCGGGAGGGCCAAGGAGAGAGACCCAGTACTTC. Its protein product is CASSPSILAGGPRRETQYF.

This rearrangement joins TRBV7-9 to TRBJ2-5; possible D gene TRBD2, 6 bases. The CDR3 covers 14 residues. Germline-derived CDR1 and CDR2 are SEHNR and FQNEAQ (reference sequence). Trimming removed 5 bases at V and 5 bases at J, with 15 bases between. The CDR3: CASSTVGGLETQYF. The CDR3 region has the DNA TGTGCCAGCAGCACGGTCGGGGGATTGGAGACCCAGTACTTC.

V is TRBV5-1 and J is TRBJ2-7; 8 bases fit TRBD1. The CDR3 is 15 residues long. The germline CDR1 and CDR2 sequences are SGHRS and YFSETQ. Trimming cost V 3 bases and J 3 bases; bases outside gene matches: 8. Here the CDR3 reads CASSSSQGAYYEQYF. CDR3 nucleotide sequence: TGCGCCAGCAGCTCAAGCCAGGGGGCATACTACGAGCAGTACTTC.

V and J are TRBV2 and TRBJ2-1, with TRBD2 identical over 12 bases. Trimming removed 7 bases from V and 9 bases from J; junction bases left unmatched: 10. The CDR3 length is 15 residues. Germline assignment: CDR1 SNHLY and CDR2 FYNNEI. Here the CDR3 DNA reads TGTGCCAGCAATCGCCTAGCGGGAGGGCCCAGTGAGCAGTTCTTC. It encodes CASNRLAGGPSEQFF.

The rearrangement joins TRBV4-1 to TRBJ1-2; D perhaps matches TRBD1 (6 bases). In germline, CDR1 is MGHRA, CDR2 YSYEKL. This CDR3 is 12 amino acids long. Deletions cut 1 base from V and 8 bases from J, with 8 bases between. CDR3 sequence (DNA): TGCGCCAGCAGCCAAGGAGGGGGAGGCTACACCTTC. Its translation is CASSQGGGGYTF.

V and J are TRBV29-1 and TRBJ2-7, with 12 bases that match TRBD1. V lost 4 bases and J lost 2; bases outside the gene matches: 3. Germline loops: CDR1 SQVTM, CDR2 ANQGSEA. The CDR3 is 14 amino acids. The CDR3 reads CSVVGTGGPYEQYF. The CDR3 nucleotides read TGCAGCGTTGTTGGGACAGGGGGCCCCTACGAGCAGTACTTC.

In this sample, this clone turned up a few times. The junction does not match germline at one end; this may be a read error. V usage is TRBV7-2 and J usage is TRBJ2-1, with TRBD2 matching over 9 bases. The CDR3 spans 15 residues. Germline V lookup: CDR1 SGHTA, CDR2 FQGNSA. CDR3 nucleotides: TGTGCCAGCAGCATTAACGGACTAGCGTCCCAGGAGCTGTTCTTC. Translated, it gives CASSINGLASQELFF.

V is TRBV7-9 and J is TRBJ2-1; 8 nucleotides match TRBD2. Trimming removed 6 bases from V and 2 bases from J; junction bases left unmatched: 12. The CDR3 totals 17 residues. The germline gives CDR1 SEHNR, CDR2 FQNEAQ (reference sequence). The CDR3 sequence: CASRPLKRESPYNEQFF. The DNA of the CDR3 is TGTGCCAGCAGGCCCCTCAAGCGGGAGTCCCCCTACAATGAGCAGTTCTTC.

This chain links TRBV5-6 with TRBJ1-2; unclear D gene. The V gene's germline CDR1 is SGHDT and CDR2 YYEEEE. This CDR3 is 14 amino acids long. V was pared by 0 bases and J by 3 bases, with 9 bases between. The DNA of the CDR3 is TGTGCCAGCAGCTTGGCAGGTCAAGACTATGGCTACACCTTC. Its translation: CASSLAGQDYGYTF.

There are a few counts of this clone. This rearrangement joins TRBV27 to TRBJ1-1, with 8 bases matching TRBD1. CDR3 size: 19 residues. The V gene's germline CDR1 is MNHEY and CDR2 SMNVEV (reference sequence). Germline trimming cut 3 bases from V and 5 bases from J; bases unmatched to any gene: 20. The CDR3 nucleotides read TGTGCCAGCAGTTTGAGAGCTCCCACGGGCCAGGGGGCGCAAACTGAAGCTTTCTTT. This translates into CASSLRAPTGQGAQTEAFF.

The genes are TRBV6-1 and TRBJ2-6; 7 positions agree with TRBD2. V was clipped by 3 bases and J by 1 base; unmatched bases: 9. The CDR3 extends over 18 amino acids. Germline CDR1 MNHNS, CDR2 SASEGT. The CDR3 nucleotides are TGTGCCAGCAGTGAGTGGGTAGCGGGCGAATCTGGGGCCAACGTCCTGACTTTC. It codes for CASSEWVAGESGANVLTF.

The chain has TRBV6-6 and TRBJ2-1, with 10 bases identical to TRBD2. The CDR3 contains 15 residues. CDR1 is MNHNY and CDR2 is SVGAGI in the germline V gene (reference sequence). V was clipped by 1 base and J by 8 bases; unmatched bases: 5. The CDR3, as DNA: TGTGCCAGCAGTTACTTGGCTAGCGGGAGCTATGAGCAGTTCTTC. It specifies CASSYLASGSYEQFF.

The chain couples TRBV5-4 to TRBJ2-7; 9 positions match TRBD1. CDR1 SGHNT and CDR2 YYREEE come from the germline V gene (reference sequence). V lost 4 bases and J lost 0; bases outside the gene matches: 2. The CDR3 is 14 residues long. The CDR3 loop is CASSLGQGSYEQYF. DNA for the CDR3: TGTGCCAGCAGCCTGGGACAGGGCTCCTACGAGCAGTACTTC. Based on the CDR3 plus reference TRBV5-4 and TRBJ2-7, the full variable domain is ETGVTQSPTHLIKTRGQQVTLRCSSQSGHNTVSWYQQALGQGPQFIFQYYREEENGRGNFPPRFSGLQFPNYSSELNVNALELDDSALYLCASSLGQGSYEQYFGPGTRLTVT.

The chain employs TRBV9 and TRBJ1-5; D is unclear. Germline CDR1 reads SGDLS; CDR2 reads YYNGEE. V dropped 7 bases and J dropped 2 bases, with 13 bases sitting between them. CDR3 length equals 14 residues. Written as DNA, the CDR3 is TGTGCCAGCTCCAAGGGAGGAGGCAATCAGCCCCAGCATTTT. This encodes CASSKGGGNQPQHF.